This T cell receptor (beta chain) comes out of a study of CXCR3-negative and CXCR3-positive naive CD8 T cells. Researchers reported sorting every CD8+ T cell subset in triplicate, about 290,000 cells per sort. The CDR3 runs 13 residues. Germline V CDR1 and CDR2: GTSNPN, SVGIG (reference sequence). Remarks on this clonotype: The antigen remains unidentified.

The study made its TRB cDNA libraries by 5' RACE, adding UMI labels. TCRdb reprocessed the 5' RACE reads and reports one entry per CDR3 protein, with no DNA. The record lists over 55,000 distinct CDR3 sequences, of which the ten most abundant hold 4.8%. Study outcomes and limitations: Both naive subsets carried similar amounts of surface CD5, so TCR strength was inferred from TRB CDR3 properties. More hydrophobic TRB CDR3s were found in CXCR3-positive naive cells than in CXCR3-negative naive cells.

Material: naive CXCR3+ CD8+ T cells from blood. Subset reported: CD45RO-CCR7+CD27+CD95- naive CD8+ T cells expressing CXCR3 (TNR3+). The origin of this receptor is a human donor in good health. Some clones in this sample may be carry-over from other donors' samples. The chain uses TRBV30 and TRBJ2-7; TCRdb selects TRBD1, and the lack of DNA leaves this call unchecked. This chain's CDR3 is CAWSMDRVGEQYF.